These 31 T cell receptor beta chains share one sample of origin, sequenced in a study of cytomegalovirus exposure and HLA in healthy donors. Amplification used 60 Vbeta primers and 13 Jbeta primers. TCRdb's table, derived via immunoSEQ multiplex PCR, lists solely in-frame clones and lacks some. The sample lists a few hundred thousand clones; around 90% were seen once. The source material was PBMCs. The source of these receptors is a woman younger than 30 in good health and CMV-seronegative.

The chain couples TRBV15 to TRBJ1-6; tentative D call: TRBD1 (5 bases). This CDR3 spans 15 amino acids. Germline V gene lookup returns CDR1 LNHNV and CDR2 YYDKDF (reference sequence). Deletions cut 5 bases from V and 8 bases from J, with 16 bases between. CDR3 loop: CATSRRVQHDSPLHF. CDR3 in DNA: TGTGCCACCAGCCGCAGGGTTCAGCACGATTCACCCCTCCACTTT.

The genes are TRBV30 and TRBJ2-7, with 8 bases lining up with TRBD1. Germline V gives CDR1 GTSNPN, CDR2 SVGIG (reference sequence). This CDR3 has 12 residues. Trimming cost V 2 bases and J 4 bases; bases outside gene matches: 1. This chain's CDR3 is CAWSWDRYEQYF. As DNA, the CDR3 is TGTGCCTGGAGTTGGGACAGGTACGAGCAGTACTTC.

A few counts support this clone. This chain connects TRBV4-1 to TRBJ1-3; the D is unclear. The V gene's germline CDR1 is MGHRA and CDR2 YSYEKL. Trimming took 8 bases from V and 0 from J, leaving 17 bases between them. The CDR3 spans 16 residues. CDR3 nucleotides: TGCGCCAGCGGCCTGTTTGAAGAACTCTCTGGAAACACCATATATTTT. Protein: CASGLFEELSGNTIYF.

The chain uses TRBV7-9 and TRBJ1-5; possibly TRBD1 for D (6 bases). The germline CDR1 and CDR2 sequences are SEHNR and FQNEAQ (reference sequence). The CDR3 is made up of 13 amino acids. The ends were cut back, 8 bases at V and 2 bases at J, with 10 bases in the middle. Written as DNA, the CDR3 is TGTGCCAGCGGGTCAGGGGGCAATCAGCCCCAGCATTTT. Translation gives CASGSGGNQPQHF.

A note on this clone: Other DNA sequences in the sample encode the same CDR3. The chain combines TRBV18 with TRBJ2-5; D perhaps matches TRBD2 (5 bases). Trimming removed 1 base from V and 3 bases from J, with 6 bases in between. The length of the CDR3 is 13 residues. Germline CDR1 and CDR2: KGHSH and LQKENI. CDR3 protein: CASSPLLEETQYF. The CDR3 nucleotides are TGTGCCAGCTCACCACTACTAGAAGAGACCCAGTACTTC.

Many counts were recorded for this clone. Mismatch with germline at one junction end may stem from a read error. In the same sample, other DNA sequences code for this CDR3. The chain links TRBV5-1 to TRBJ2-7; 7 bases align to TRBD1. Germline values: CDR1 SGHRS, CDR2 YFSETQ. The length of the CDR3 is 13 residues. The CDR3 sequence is CASSEWDSYEQYF. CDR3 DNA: TGTGCCAGCAGCGAATGGGACAGCTACGAGCAGTACTTC.

DNA of the CDR3: TGTGCCATCAGTGAAGTCTTGACAGGGGGCATTGGCTACACCTTC. Protein product: CAISEVLTGGIGYTF. V usage is TRBV10-3 and J usage is TRBJ1-2; 10 bases agree with TRBD1. Unmatched junction bases numbered 8, after V lost 3 bases and J lost 7 bases. Germline loops: CDR1 ENHRY, CDR2 SYGVKD. The CDR3 is made up of 15 amino acids.

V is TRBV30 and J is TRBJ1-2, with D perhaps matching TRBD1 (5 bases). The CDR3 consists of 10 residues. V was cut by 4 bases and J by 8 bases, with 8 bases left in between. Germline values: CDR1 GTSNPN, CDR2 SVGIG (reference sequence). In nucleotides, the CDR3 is TGTGCCTGGAATGGGGCCGGCTACACCTTC. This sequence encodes CAWNGAGYTF.

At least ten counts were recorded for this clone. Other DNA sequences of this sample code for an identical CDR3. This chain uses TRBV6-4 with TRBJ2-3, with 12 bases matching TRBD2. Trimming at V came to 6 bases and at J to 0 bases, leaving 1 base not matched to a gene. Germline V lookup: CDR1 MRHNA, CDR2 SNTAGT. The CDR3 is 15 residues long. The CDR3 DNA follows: TGTGCCAGCAGCCTAGCGGGGGGGAGCACAGATACGCAGTATTTT. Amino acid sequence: CASSLAGGSTDTQYF.

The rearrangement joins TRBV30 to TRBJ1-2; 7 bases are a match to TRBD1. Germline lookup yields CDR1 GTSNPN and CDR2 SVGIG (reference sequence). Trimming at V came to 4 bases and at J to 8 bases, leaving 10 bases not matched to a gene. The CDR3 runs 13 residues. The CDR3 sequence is CAWTSTGLGGYTF. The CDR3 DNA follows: TGTGCCTGGACCTCGACAGGGTTGGGCGGCTACACCTTC.

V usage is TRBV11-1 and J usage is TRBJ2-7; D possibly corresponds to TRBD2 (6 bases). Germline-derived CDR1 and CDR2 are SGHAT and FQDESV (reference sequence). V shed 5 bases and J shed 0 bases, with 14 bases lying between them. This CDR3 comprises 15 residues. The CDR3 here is CASSLGREPSYEQYF. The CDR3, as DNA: TGTGCCAGCAGCCTGGGACGGGAGCCCTCCTACGAGCAGTACTTC.

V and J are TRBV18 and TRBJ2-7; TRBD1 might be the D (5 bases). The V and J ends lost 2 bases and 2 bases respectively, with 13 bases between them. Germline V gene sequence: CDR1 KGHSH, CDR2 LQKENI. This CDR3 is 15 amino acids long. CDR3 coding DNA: TGTGCCAGCTCACCATTGAACAGGAAAACCTACGAGCAGTACTTC. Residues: CASSPLNRKTYEQYF.

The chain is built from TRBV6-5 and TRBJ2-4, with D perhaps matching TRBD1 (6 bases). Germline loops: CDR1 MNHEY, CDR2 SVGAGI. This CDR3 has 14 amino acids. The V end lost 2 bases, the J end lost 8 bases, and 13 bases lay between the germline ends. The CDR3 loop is CASSYAQGRDIQYF. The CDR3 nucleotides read TGTGCCAGCAGTTACGCACAGGGTAGGGACATTCAGTACTTC.

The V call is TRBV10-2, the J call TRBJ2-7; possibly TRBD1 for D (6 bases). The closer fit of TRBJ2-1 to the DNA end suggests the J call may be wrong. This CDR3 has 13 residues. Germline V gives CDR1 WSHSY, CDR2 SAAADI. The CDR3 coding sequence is TGCGCCAGCCGGAGGACAGACTACAATGAGCAGTTCTTC. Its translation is CASRRTDYNEQFF.

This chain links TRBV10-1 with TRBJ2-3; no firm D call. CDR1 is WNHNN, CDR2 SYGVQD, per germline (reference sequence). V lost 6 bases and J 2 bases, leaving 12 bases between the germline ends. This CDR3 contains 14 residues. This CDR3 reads CASSASEATDTQYF. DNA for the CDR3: TGCGCCAGCAGCGCCAGTGAGGCCACAGATACGCAGTATTTT.

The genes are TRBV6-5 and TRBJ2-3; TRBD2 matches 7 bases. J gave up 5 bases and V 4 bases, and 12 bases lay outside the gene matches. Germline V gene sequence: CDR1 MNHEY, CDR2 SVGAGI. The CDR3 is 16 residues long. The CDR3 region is CASSSPGGPRLDTQYF. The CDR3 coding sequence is TGTGCCAGCAGTTCCCCGGGGGGACCGAGATTAGATACGCAGTATTTT.

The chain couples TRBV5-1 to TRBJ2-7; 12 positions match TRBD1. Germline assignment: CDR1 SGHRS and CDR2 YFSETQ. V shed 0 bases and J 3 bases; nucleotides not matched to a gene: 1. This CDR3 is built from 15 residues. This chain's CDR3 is CASSLGDRGLYEQYF. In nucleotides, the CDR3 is TGCGCCAGCAGCTTGGGGGACAGGGGGCTCTACGAGCAGTACTTC. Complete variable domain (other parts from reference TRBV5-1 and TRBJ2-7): KAGVTQTPRYLIKTRGQQVTLSCSPISGHRSVSWYQQTPGQGLQFLFEYFSETQRNKGNFPGRFSGRQFSNSRSEMNVSTLELGDSALYLCASSLGDRGLYEQYFGPGTRLTVT.

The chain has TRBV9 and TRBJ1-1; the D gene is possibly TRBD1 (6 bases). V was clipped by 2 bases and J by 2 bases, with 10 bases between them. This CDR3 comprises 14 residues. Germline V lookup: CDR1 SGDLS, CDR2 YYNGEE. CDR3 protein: CASSVTGDNTEAFF. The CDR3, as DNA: TGTGCCAGCAGCGTGACAGGCGATAACACTGAAGCTTTCTTT.

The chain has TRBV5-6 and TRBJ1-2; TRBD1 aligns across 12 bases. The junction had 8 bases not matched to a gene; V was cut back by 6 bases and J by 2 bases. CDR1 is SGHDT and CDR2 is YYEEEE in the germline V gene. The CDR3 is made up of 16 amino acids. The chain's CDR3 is CASTSPGQGANYGYTF. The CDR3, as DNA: TGTGCCAGCACCTCGCCGGGACAGGGGGCAAACTATGGCTACACCTTC.

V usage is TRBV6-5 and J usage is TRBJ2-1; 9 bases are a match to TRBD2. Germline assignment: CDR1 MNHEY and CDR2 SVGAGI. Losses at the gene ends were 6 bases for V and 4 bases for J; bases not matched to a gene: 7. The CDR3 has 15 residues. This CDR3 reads CASSLQRGAYNEQFF. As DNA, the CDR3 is TGTGCCAGCAGCCTGCAGCGGGGGGCGTACAATGAGCAGTTCTTC.

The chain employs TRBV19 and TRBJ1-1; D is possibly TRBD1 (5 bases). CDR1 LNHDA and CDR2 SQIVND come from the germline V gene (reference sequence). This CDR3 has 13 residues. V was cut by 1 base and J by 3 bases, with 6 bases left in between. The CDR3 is CASSIVGDTEAFF. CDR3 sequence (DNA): TGTGCCAGTAGTATAGTAGGGGACACTGAAGCTTTCTTT.

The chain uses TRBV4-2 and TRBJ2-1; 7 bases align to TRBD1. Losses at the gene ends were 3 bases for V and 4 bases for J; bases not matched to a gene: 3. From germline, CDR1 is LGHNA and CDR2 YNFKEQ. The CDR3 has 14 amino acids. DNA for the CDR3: TGTGCCAGCAGCCAGGACAGGAATTACAATGAGCAGTTCTTC. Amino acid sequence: CASSQDRNYNEQFF.

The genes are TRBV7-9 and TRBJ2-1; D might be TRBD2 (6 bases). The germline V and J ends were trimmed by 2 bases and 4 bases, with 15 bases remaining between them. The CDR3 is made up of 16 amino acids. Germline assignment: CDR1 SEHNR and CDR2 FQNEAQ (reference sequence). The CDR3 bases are TGTGCCAGCAGCTTAAGTTTTATGGGGGGATACAATGAGCAGTTCTTC. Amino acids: CASSLSFMGGYNEQFF.

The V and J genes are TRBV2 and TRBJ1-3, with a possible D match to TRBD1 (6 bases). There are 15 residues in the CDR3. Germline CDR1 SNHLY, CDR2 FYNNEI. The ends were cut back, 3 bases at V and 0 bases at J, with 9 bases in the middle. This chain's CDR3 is CASSETGFSGNTIYF. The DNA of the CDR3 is TGTGCCAGCAGTGAGACAGGTTTCTCTGGAAACACCATATATTTT.

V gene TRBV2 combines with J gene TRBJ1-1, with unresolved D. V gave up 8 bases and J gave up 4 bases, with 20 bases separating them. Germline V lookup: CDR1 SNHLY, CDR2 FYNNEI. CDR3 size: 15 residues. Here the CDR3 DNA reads TGTGCCAGCGGAGGCAGGCGCTTGGACGGCACTGAAGCTTTCTTT. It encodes CASGGRRLDGTEAFF.

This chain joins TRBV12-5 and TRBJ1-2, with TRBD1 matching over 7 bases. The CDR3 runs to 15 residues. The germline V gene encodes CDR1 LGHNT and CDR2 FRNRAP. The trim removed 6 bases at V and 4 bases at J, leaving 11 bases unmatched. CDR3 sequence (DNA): TGTGCTAGTGGCCGCGGGACAGCAAGAATCTATGGCTACACCTTC. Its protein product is CASGRGTARIYGYTF.

CDR3 protein: CASSLWAGAGNTIYF. CDR3 in DNA: TGTGCCAGCAGTTTGTGGGCAGGGGCTGGAAACACCATATATTTT. The chain uses TRBV27 and TRBJ1-3; TRBD1 is a possible D gene (6 bases). The germline CDR1 and CDR2 sequences are MNHEY and SMNVEV (reference sequence). The V gene lost 3 bases and the J gene lost 2 bases, with 11 bases spanning the gap. This CDR3 is 15 amino acids long.

The CDR3 reads CASHLDPPFPSSYNEQFF. The CDR3 DNA is TGTGCCAGCCACCTAGACCCCCCATTCCCGAGCTCCTACAATGAGCAGTTCTTC. The rearrangement joins TRBV9 to TRBJ2-1; no clear D. Trimming pared 7 bases from V and 0 bases from J, leaving 23 bases between. The length of the CDR3 is 18 residues. Per germline, CDR1 SGDLS and CDR2 YYNGEE.

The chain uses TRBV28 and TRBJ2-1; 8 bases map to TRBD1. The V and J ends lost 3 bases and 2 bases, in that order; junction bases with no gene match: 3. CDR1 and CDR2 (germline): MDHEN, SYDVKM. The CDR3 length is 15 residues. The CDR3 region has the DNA TGTGCCAGCAGTTTGCGGACAGGGCCCTACAATGAGCAGTTCTTC. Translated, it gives CASSLRTGPYNEQFF. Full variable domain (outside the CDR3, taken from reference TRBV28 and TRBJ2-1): DVKVTQSSRYLVKRTGEKVFLECVQDMDHENMFWYRQDPGLGLRLIYFSYDVKMKEKGDIPEGYSVSREKKERFSLILESASTNQTSMYLCASSLRTGPYNEQFFGPGTRLTVL.

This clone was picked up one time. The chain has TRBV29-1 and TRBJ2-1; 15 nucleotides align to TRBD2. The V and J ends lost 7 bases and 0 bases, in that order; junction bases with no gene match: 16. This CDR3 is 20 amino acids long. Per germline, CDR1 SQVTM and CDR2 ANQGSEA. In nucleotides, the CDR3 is TGCAGCGCGCGGGGGGTGGGGACTAGCGGGGGGCGAACCTCCTACAATGAGCAGTTCTTC. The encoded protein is CSARGVGTSGGRTSYNEQFF.

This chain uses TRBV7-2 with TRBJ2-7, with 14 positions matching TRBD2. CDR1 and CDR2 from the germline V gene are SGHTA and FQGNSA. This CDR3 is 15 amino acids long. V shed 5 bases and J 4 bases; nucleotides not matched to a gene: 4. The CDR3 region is CASSKTSGGGYEQYF. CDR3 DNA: TGTGCCAGCAGCAAGACTAGCGGGGGGGGTTACGAGCAGTACTTC.